This T cell receptor beta chain was recovered during a study of Ad26.COV2.S vaccination and SARS-CoV-2 variants. Stated treatment: some 19 received Ad26.COV2.S at low or high dose, single or two shots; several received placebo; per-sample allocation not given. Day 63 after the first injection of vaccine or placebo was the sampling time. V was clipped by 6 bases and J by 1 base, with 12 bases between them. Germline V CDR1 and CDR2: SQVTM, ANQGSEA. The length of the CDR3 is 13 residues. The study's findings and limits: Recipients of vaccine and of placebo showed similar breadth of their non-spike TCR repertoires. Assessments of TCR breadth and depth may have underestimated the total T cell responses.

For this clone: The antigen is not known.

Data came from immunoSEQ multiplex PCR; TCRdb stores just in-frame clones and leaves some out. The table has fewer than 900,000 clones, 89% seen once. The specimen comprised peripheral blood, sampled in a trial of Ad26.COV2.S vaccine versus placebo. This rearrangement joins TRBV29-1 to TRBJ1-1; possible D gene TRBD1, 6 bases. The source is a person aged 18-60 years who received the Ad26.COV2.S COVID-19 vaccine or a placebo. CDR3 DNA sequence: TGCAGCGTGGGGAAGGGGGGGAACACTGAAGCTTTCTTT. Protein sequence: CSVGKGGNTEAFF.